The rows below give T cell receptor beta chains drawn from one sample of a study of PD-1 blockade in classical Hodgkin lymphoma. The repertoire was sequenced with immunoSEQ multiplex PCR; TCRdb's copy has only in-frame clones and lacks some. The table includes about 64,000 clones, 85% to 95% detected once. The sample here was peripheral blood mononuclear cells (PBMCs), taken before the fourth cycle of nivolumab. The receptors originated from a human donor with classical Hodgkin lymphoma. Each CDR3 is given with its conserved first and last residue. A D gene is named only where the DNA matches it firmly. Part of the rows lack a size; the others show once, few, many or a class for expanded clones.

cdr3_nt | cdr3_aa | d_call | j_call | v_call | cdr3_length | clone_size
TGTGCCAGTAAGGGAATCAACTATGGCTACACCTTC | CASKGINYGYTF | . | TRBJ1-2 | TRBV19 | 12 | .
TGCGCCAGCAGCCGAAGCGGGAGTGGCGGGGAGCTGTTTTTT | CASSRSGSGGELFF | TRBD2 | TRBJ2-2 | TRBV5-1 | 14 | once
TGTGCCACCCGGAGGGTTGAGGGAAATCAGCCCCAGCATTTT | CATRRVEGNQPQHF | . | TRBJ1-5 | TRBV15 | 14 | .
TGTGCCAGTCGCGGACAGCCCAATTCCTACGAGCAGTACTTC | CASRGQPNSYEQYF | . | TRBJ2-7 | TRBV5-8 | 14 | .
TGTGCCAGCGACTTAAGACAGGACACCGGGGAGCTGTTTTTT | CASDLRQDTGELFF | . | TRBJ2-2 | TRBV2 | 14 | .
TGCAGCGCCCCGGGACAGGGGATCTACACCTTC | CSAPGQGIYTF | TRBD1 | TRBJ1-2 | TRBV29-1 | 11 | .
TGCAGCGGCCGACGGGCTAGCCATTCCCTCACAGATACGCAGTATTTT | CSGRRASHSLTDTQYF | . | TRBJ2-3 | TRBV29-1 | 16 | .
TGTGCCAAAGGGGAGATCACTGAAGCTTTCTTT | CAKGEITEAFF | . | TRBJ1-1 | TRBV7-9 | 11 | .
TGTGCCAGCAGCCCAGCCCCGACGGACGGGAGTGAAAAACTGTTTTTT | CASSPAPTDGSEKLFF | . | TRBJ1-4 | TRBV5-5 | 16 | .
TGTGCCAGCAGTTTATCGAGGCCCCTCCCCATGAACACTGAAGCTTTCTTT | CASSLSRPLPMNTEAFF | . | TRBJ1-1 | TRBV27 | 17 | .
TGTGCCAGCATCCTTGGGGGAAAGCAGTTCTTC | CASILGGKQFF | . | TRBJ2-1 | TRBV5-4 | 11 | once
TGCGCCAGCAGCTTAGGACAGGGGGCTCAGCCCCAGCATTTT | CASSLGQGAQPQHF | TRBD1 | TRBJ1-5 | TRBV5-1 | 14 | few
TGCGCCAGCAGCTTCCGACTAGCGGGAGGTCCAGATACGCAGTATTTT | CASSFRLAGGPDTQYF | TRBD2 | TRBJ2-3 | TRBV5-1 | 16 | .
TGTGCCAGTAGTGCAGGGGCGACCTACGAGCAGTACTTC | CASSAGATYEQYF | . | TRBJ2-7 | TRBV19 | 13 | .
TGTGCCAGCAGCGACCTCCGGGACATCTACGAGCAGTACTTC | CASSDLRDIYEQYF | . | TRBJ2-7 | TRBV6-5 | 14 | once
TGTGCCAGCAGCCTTCCGACTAGCGGTACAGATACGCAGTATTTT | CASSLPTSGTDTQYF | TRBD2 | TRBJ2-3 | TRBV7-2 | 15 | .
TGTGCCAGCAGTTTCATTAACAGCTACGAGCAGTACTTC | CASSFINSYEQYF | . | TRBJ2-7 | TRBV27 | 13 | once
TGTGCCAGCAGCTTCGGCAGGGAAGAGACCCAGTACTTC | CASSFGREETQYF | . | TRBJ2-5 | TRBV11-3 | 13 | .
TGTGCCAGCAGTTACTCCCGGGACACCCAAGAGACCCAGTACTTC | CASSYSRDTQETQYF | . | TRBJ2-5 | TRBV6-5 | 15 | .
TGTGCCAGCAGCCAAGGGCTAGCGGGATACAATGAGCAGTTCTTC | CASSQGLAGYNEQFF | TRBD2 | TRBJ2-1 | TRBV4-2 | 15 | .
TGCGCCAGCAGCCAAGTGGGGGACACCGGGCAGCCCCAGCATTTT | CASSQVGDTGQPQHF | . | TRBJ1-5 | TRBV4-1 | 15 | .
TGTGCCACCAGCAGACCAGGGGGGACCCAGTACTTC | CATSRPGGTQYF | TRBD1 | TRBJ2-5 | TRBV15 | 12 | .
TGCAGCGTTGGTGAACAGGGTCTGCTCTCTGGAAACACCATATATTTT | CSVGEQGLLSGNTIYF | . | TRBJ1-3 | TRBV29-1 | 16 | .
TGCGCCAGCAGCTTAGTGTGGACTAGCCACACAGATACGCAGTATTTT | CASSLVWTSHTDTQYF | TRBD2 | TRBJ2-3 | TRBV5-1 | 16 | .
TGTGCCAGCAGCATGACCCCTGGGGAGTGGGCGTTCTTC | CASSMTPGEWAFF | . | TRBJ2-1 | TRBV2 | 13 | .
TGCGCCAGCAGTTTGGGGCGTAAGCCAATTGAGCAGTTCTTC | CASSLGRKPIEQFF | . | TRBJ2-1 | TRBV5-1 | 14 | .
TGTGCCAGCAACGATCCCACCGGGGAGCTGTTTTTT | CASNDPTGELFF | . | TRBJ2-2 | TRBV7-2 | 12 | few
TGTGCCAGCAGTGAGTGGGACAGCCCGAACACCGGGGAGCTGTTTTTT | CASSEWDSPNTGELFF | TRBD1 | TRBJ2-2 | TRBV25-1 | 16 | .
TGTGCCAGCTCACCACCGGCCGGGACTAACTATGGCTACACCTTC | CASSPPAGTNYGYTF | . | TRBJ1-2 | TRBV18 | 15 | few
TGTGCCAGCAGCTTATCCGGGGGATACGAGCAGTACTTC | CASSLSGGYEQYF | . | TRBJ2-7 | TRBV11-2 | 13 | .
TGCGCCAGCAGCTTGCCGGGAGCAGAGACCCAGTACTTC | CASSLPGAETQYF | . | TRBJ2-5 | TRBV5-1 | 13 | .
TGCGCCAGCAGCCTCCTGCTGGGACCGAACAATGAGCAGTTCTTC | CASSLLLGPNNEQFF | . | TRBJ2-1 | TRBV5-1 | 15 | .
TGTGCCAGCAGCTACCCATTCGAGGGCCACGAGACCCAGTACTTC | CASSYPFEGHETQYF | . | TRBJ2-5 | TRBV7-9 | 15 | .
TGTGCCATCAGTGAGTCTCTAAGGGGACGGAACGAGCAGTACTTC | CAISESLRGRNEQYF | . | TRBJ2-7 | TRBV10-3 | 15 | .
TGTGCCAGCAGTCTCGGCGGAGGGGGAAATGAGCAGTTCTTC | CASSLGGGGNEQFF | . | TRBJ2-1 | TRBV28 | 14 | .
TGTGCCAGCAGCCAATCTAACTATGGCTACACCTTC | CASSQSNYGYTF | . | TRBJ1-2 | TRBV28 | 12 | .
TGTGCCATCAGTGAGTCGGGCAAATCAGGACCCTACTACGAGCAGTACTTC | CAISESGKSGPYYEQYF | . | TRBJ2-7 | TRBV10-3 | 17 | .
TGTGCCAGCAGCCCCGCCGAGAGCGGACGCACAGATACGCAGTATTTT | CASSPAESGRTDTQYF | . | TRBJ2-3 | TRBV7-9 | 16 | .
TGTGCCAGTAGTATAGATGGAGGCAATGAGCAGTTCTTC | CASSIDGGNEQFF | . | TRBJ2-1 | TRBV19 | 13 | .
TGCAGCGTTGCTGACAGGGGCCCCCACTATGGCTACACCTTC | CSVADRGPHYGYTF | TRBD1 | TRBJ1-2 | TRBV29-1 | 14 | .
TGTGCCAGTAGTATAGGTACCTACAATGAGCAGTTCTTC | CASSIGTYNEQFF | . | TRBJ2-1 | TRBV19 | 13 | .
TGTGCCAGTAGTAGGAGACAGGTTCGAGGCTATGGCTACACCTTC | CASSRRQVRGYGYTF | . | TRBJ1-2 | TRBV19 | 15 | .
TGCAGCGTTCCCGCGGGAGGGCAAGAGACCCAGTACTTC | CSVPAGGQETQYF | TRBD2 | TRBJ2-5 | TRBV29-1 | 13 | .
TGTGCCAGCAGCAAAGAGGGCAGGGACCCTTCCGAGCAGTACTTC | CASSKEGRDPSEQYF | . | TRBJ2-7 | TRBV21-1 | 15 | .
TGTGCCAGCTCACGGTCCTACGAGCAGTACTTC | CASSRSYEQYF | . | TRBJ2-7 | TRBV18 | 11 | .
TGTGCCAGCAGCTTATGGGTCTCAACTAGCGGGAGGGCCCATGAGCAGTTCTTC | CASSLWVSTSGRAHEQFF | TRBD2 | TRBJ2-1 | TRBV7-2 | 18 | .
TGTGCCAGCAGTTTTGGACACGCCATTGAAAATTCACCCCTCCACTTT | CASSFGHAIENSPLHF | . | TRBJ1-6 | TRBV27 | 16 | .
TGTGCCAGCAGCGTAGACCCGTTGACTAGCGGGATTACCGGGGAGCTGTTTTTT | CASSVDPLTSGITGELFF | TRBD2 | TRBJ2-2 | TRBV9 | 18 | .
TGTGCCAGCAGTCCTAGGACAGGGTTCCACGAGCAGTACTTC | CASSPRTGFHEQYF | TRBD1 | TRBJ2-7 | TRBV27 | 14 | .
TGCAGTGCTAGAGCGGGAGTAGAGCAGTACTTC | CSARAGVEQYF | . | TRBJ2-7 | TRBV20-1 | 11 | .
TGCGCCAGCAGCTTGAAACAGGGAGGCGGCTACACCTTC | CASSLKQGGGYTF | . | TRBJ1-2 | TRBV5-1 | 13 | .
TGCAGCGCCCGACAGGGGGCTGGGGAGCAGTACTTC | CSARQGAGEQYF | TRBD1 | TRBJ2-7 | TRBV29-1 | 12 | .
TGTGCCAGCAGTTTCCTAGGGGCGAGCAATGAGCAGTTCTTC | CASSFLGASNEQFF | . | TRBJ2-1 | TRBV28 | 14 | once
TGTGCCTGGAGTGTATCTTATTCCTGGGACAGAAACTATGGCTACACCTTC | CAWSVSYSWDRNYGYTF | TRBD1 | TRBJ1-2 | TRBV30 | 17 | .
TGTGCCAGCAGCCGACTCTTTGATGAGCAGTTCTTC | CASSRLFDEQFF | . | TRBJ2-1 | TRBV7-9 | 12 | .
TGTGCCATCAGTGTTGGTGGGCGGCAGGGAGGCGAAAAACTGTTTTTT | CAISVGGRQGGEKLFF | . | TRBJ1-4 | TRBV10-3 | 16 | .
TGTGCCAGCAGCTTAGCCACATCCAGTACGCAGTATTTT | CASSLATSSTQYF | . | TRBJ2-3 | TRBV11-2 | 13 | .
TGTGCCAGCAGTTCCCGGGGAGATCTGAACACTGAAGCTTTCTTT | CASSSRGDLNTEAFF | . | TRBJ1-1 | TRBV6-6 | 15 | .
TGCGCCAGCAGCCAAGACGGGTCGGCTAGCGGGGCCCTTTCCTACAATGAGCAGTTCTTC | CASSQDGSASGALSYNEQFF | TRBD2 | TRBJ2-1 | TRBV4-1 | 20 | .
TGTGCCAGCAGTTTATCCGCGGCCGGGGTTTCCTACGAGCAGTACTTC | CASSLSAAGVSYEQYF | . | TRBJ2-7 | TRBV28 | 16 | .